These 30 T cell receptor beta chains came from one sample sequenced in a study of neurological immune-mediated disorders. TCRdb fed the 5' RACE reads into MiXCR, producing one record per CDR3 protein. Of 80,000 to 95,000 distinct CDR3 sequences listed, approximately 3.5% are singletons. Sequencing input: PBMCs. These receptor sequences come from a woman aged 45-59 years with multiple sclerosis.

Ten or more counts support this clonotype. The chain is built from TRBV14 and TRBJ2-1; D may be TRBD1 (6 bases). The V and J ends lost 2 bases and 1 base respectively, with 9 bases between them. This CDR3 has 15 residues. Germline lookup yields CDR1 SGHDN and CDR2 FVKESK. The CDR3 here is CASSQNRASYNEQFF. Here the CDR3 DNA reads TGTGCCAGCAGCCAAAACAGGGCTTCCTACAATGAGCAGTTCTTC.

The rearrangement links TRBV5-4 to TRBJ2-5; D may be TRBD1 (6 bases). CDR1 SGHNT and CDR2 YYREEE come from the germline V gene (reference sequence). Trimming took off 4 bases at V and 10 bases at J, with 20 bases between the two ends. The CDR3 covers 14 residues. The CDR3 region is CASSHPAQGMDQYF. In DNA, the CDR3 is TGTGCCAGCAGCCATCCGGCCCAGGGGATGGACCAGTACTTC.

The chain employs TRBV18 and TRBJ1-1, with a tentative D call TRBD1 (5 bases). The length of the CDR3 is 14 residues. The V gene lost 7 bases and the J gene lost 2 bases, with 14 bases spanning the gap. Germline CDR1 KGHSH, CDR2 LQKENI. CDR3 DNA: TGTGCCAGCTGTACCGGGACGGTTAACACTGAAGCTTTCTTT. This codes for CASCTGTVNTEAFF.

This clonotype was recorded at least ten times. This chain uses TRBV3-1 with TRBJ2-7, with D hard to call. CDR1 LGHDT and CDR2 YNNKEL come from the germline V gene (reference sequence). This CDR3 has 16 residues. V lost 2 bases, J lost 0 bases, and 14 bases lay in between. The DNA of the CDR3 is TGTGCCAGCAGCCAATTATCCTTCTCGAGCTCCTACGAGCAGTACTTC. It codes for CASSQLSFSSSYEQYF.

This clonotype was detected ten times or more. The chain is built from TRBV3-1 and TRBJ2-2, with a possible D match to TRBD2 (5 bases). Germline V gene lookup returns CDR1 LGHDT and CDR2 YNNKEL (reference sequence). Deletions cut 1 base from V and 3 bases from J, with 9 bases between. This CDR3 contains 15 residues. In nucleotides, the CDR3 is TGTGCCAGCAGCCAAGCCGGGGTGTACACCGGGGAGCTGTTTTTT. It codes for CASSQAGVYTGELFF.

The chain couples TRBV5-1 to TRBJ2-7; D might be TRBD1 or TRBD2, each matching 5 bases. The CDR3 is 16 amino acids. The V end lost 2 bases, the J end lost 2 bases, and 17 bases lay between the germline ends. Germline V CDR1 and CDR2: SGHRS, YFSETQ. In DNA, the CDR3 is TGCGCCAGCAGCTTCGCTCTGGGGGAAGTAACCTACGAGCAGTACTTC. This sequence encodes CASSFALGEVTYEQYF.

This clonotype was observed many times. The chain is built from TRBV6-6 and TRBJ2-1, with a possible D match to TRBD2 (7 bases). The CDR3 spans 14 residues. With 0 bases removed from V and 6 bases from J, the gap between germline ends came to 9 bases. Germline loops: CDR1 MNHNY, CDR2 SVGAGI (reference sequence). CDR3 in DNA: TGTGCCAGCAGTTACTCGCGGGGGCTCAATGAGCAGTTCTTC. As protein: CASSYSRGLNEQFF.

This clonotype has just a few counts. The V gene is TRBV5-1, the J gene TRBJ2-1, with D perhaps matching TRBD2 (6 bases). Deletions cut 3 bases from V and 13 bases from J, with 11 bases between. There are 11 residues in the CDR3. Germline CDR1 and CDR2: SGHRS and YFSETQ. The CDR3 loop reads CASSWTGGQFF. The CDR3 nucleotides read TGCGCCAGCAGCTGGACCGGGGGACAGTTCTTC.

Comments on this clonotype: This may arise from a read error, as a much more abundant clone is one base away. The rearrangement links TRBV5-1 to TRBJ1-2; no firm D call. The CDR3 is 13 residues long. The V gene lost 1 base and the J gene lost 4 bases, with 8 bases spanning the gap. The germline V gene encodes CDR1 SGHRS and CDR2 YFSETQ. The CDR3 bases are TGCGCCAGCAGCTTGAACCTTAGCTATGGCTACACCTTC. This translates into CASSLNLSYGYTF.

This clonotype was counted ten times or more. V usage is TRBV7-8 and J usage is TRBJ1-2, with D possibly TRBD1 on 5 matching bases. The CDR3 covers 14 residues. The V end lost 5 bases, the J end lost 4 bases, and 14 bases lay between the germline ends. Looked up from germline, CDR1 is SGHVS and CDR2 is FQNEAQ. The CDR3: CASSDNRNAYGYTF. As DNA, the CDR3 is TGTGCCAGCAGCGACAACAGGAATGCCTATGGCTACACCTTC.

Many counts were recorded for this clonotype. The chain carries TRBV9 and TRBJ1-6; D is ambiguous. The CDR3 has 16 amino acids. V dropped 3 bases and J dropped 0 bases, with 10 bases sitting between them. Germline CDR1 is SGDLS and CDR2 is YYNGEE. CDR3 residues: CASSGHVSSYNSPLHF. The CDR3 bases are TGTGCCAGCAGCGGCCACGTAAGCTCCTATAATTCACCCCTCCACTTT.

This clonotype came up many times. The V and J genes are TRBV5-1 and TRBJ2-1, with 9 bases fitting TRBD1. This CDR3 contains 15 residues. From germline, CDR1 is SGHRS and CDR2 YFSETQ. The V segment lost 4 bases and the J segment 8 bases; nucleotides outside the gene matches: 10. The chain's CDR3 is CASSEGQGVRYEQFF. CDR3 coding DNA: TGCGCCAGCAGCGAGGGACAGGGCGTTAGGTATGAGCAGTTCTTC. Full variable domain (missing parts from reference TRBV5-1 and TRBJ2-1): KAGVTQTPRYLIKTRGQQVTLSCSPISGHRSVSWYQQTPGQGLQFLFEYFSETQRNKGNFPGRFSGRQFSNSRSEMNVSTLELGDSALYLCASSEGQGVRYEQFFGPGTRLTVL.

This clonotype was seen ten or more times. This sequence joins TRBV20-1 and TRBJ2-7; 8 bases are shared with TRBD1. The CDR3 contains 13 residues. The germline V gene encodes CDR1 DFQATT and CDR2 SNEGSKA (reference sequence). With V trimmed by 0 bases and J by 4 bases, 2 bases remained unmatched. The CDR3, as DNA: TGCAGTGCTAGAGAGCAGGGGGCGTACGAGCAGTACTTC. This encodes CSAREQGAYEQYF.

Comment on this clonotype: This could be a read error, since a much larger clone is one nucleotide away. The chain links TRBV3-1 to TRBJ2-1, with D uncertain. V was shortened by 2 bases and J by 12 bases, with 14 bases between the two germline ends. This CDR3 is 13 amino acids long. Germline CDR1 reads LGHDT; CDR2 reads YNNKEL (reference sequence). CDR3 sequence reads: CASSQPARYAQFF. CDR3 nucleotide sequence: TGTGCCAGCAGCCAACCTGCCCGATATGCGCAGTTCTTC.

This clonotype was seen many times. V is TRBV20-1 and J is TRBJ2-3, with D hard to call. Germline CDR1 DFQATT, CDR2 SNEGSKA (reference sequence). The CDR3 length is 14 residues. V was pared by 2 bases and J by 6 bases, with 15 bases between. This chain's CDR3 is CSARTPGRADTQYF. The CDR3 region has the DNA TGCAGTGCTAGAACCCCGGGTAGAGCGGATACGCAGTATTTT.

This clonotype was observed at least ten times. This chain connects TRBV5-6 to TRBJ2-1, with 8 bases identical to TRBD2. V gave up 5 bases and J gave up 8 bases; unmatched junction bases: 6. CDR3 length equals 13 residues. Per the germline V gene, CDR1 is SGHDT and CDR2 is YYEEEE. CDR3 amino acids: CASRRTSFHEQFF. The DNA of the CDR3 is TGTGCCAGCAGGCGGACTAGCTTCCATGAGCAGTTCTTC. Supplemented by reference TRBV5-6 and TRBJ2-1, the full variable domain reads DAGVTQSPTHLIKTRGQQVTLRCSPKSGHDTVSWYQQALGQGPQFIFQYYEEEERQRGNFPDRFSGHQFPNYSSELNVNALLLGDSALYLCASRRTSFHEQFFGPGTRLTVL.

This clonotype was recorded many times. The chain couples TRBV12-3 or TRBV12-4 to TRBJ2-3; 8 positions match TRBD2. The J segment lost 2 bases and the V segment lost 6 bases, leaving 7 bases of the junction unmatched. The CDR3 loop spans 15 amino acids. The CDR3 sequence: CASSYRGGYTDTQYF. Here the CDR3 DNA reads TGTGCCAGCAGCTACCGGGGGGGCTACACAGATACGCAGTATTTT.

This clonotype has ten or more counts. The rearrangement uses TRBV5-1 and TRBJ2-2; 7 bases fit TRBD2. With V trimmed by 4 bases and J by 6 bases, 9 bases remained unmatched. The CDR3 runs to 15 residues. The germline CDR1 and CDR2 sequences are SGHRS and YFSETQ. For the CDR3, the DNA is TGCGCCAGCAGCGTCACCACGACTAGCCCCGGGGAGCTGTTTTTT. Translating gives CASSVTTTSPGELFF.

This clonotype appeared many times. The CDR3 coding sequence is TGCAGTGCTCTAACAGGGCCTACCTACGAGCAGTACTTC. Translated: CSALTGPTYEQYF. V is TRBV20-1 and J is TRBJ2-7; D possibly corresponds to TRBD1 (6 bases). The V gene's germline CDR1 is DFQATT and CDR2 SNEGSKA (reference sequence). Trimming removed 5 bases at V and 2 bases at J, with 13 bases between. CDR3 length equals 13 residues.

On this clonotype itself: A much more abundant neighbour one base away suggests this may be a read error. This chain links TRBV5-1 with TRBJ2-7, with a tentative D call TRBD2 (5 bases). Trimming stripped 2 bases from V and 7 bases from J, with 13 bases between. The CDR3 is 13 amino acids. Germline lookup yields CDR1 SGHRS and CDR2 YFSETQ. The CDR3 is CASSFRGREEQYF. DNA of the CDR3: TGCGCCAGCAGCTTTCGGGGAAGGGAAGAGCAGTACTTC.

Ten or more counts support this clonotype. The CDR3 bases are TGTGCCAGCAGTTTAGTATTAAGGACTAGCAATCCGAATGAGCAGTTCTTC. It codes for CASSLVLRTSNPNEQFF. V and J are TRBV12-3 or TRBV12-4 and TRBJ2-1, with 8 bases matching TRBD2. Unmatched junction bases numbered 12, after V lost 1 base and J lost 7 bases. This CDR3 contains 17 residues.

This clonotype was recorded many times. The chain recombines TRBV29-1 with TRBJ1-6; tentatively, D is TRBD1 (5 bases). The V gene's germline CDR1 is SQVTM and CDR2 ANQGSEA. V dropped 5 bases and J dropped 7 bases, with 9 bases sitting between them. The CDR3 extends over 12 amino acids. The CDR3 reads CSVSDNNSPLHF. In nucleotides, the CDR3 is TGCAGCGTTTCGGACAACAATTCACCCCTCCACTTT.

There are many counts of this clonotype. The rearrangement uses TRBV7-2 and TRBJ2-3; D may correspond to TRBD1 or TRBD2 (6 bases each). V lost 3 bases and J lost 1, with 8 bases in between. The CDR3 is 14 amino acids. The germline gives CDR1 SGHTA, CDR2 FQGNSA. This CDR3 is CASSFGGRTDTQYF. The CDR3 DNA reads as TGTGCCAGCAGCTTTGGGGGGCGCACAGATACGCAGTATTTT.

This clonotype has a count of ten or more. This rearrangement joins TRBV7-2 to TRBJ2-1; D gene unclear. The CDR3 runs to 11 residues. V was shortened by 5 bases and J by 10 bases, with 9 bases between the two germline ends. CDR1 is SGHTA, CDR2 FQGNSA, per germline. In DNA, the CDR3 is TGTGCCAGCAGCCCCCTGGCAGAGCAGTTCTTC. Translation: CASSPLAEQFF. Together with reference TRBV7-2 and TRBJ2-1, the CDR3 gives the full variable domain: GAGVSQSPSNKVTEKGKDVELRCDPISGHTALYWYRQSLGQGLEFLIYFQGNSAPDKSGLPSDRFSAERTGGSVSTLTIQRTQQEDSAVYLCASSPLAEQFFGPGTRLTVL.

This clonotype was counted at least ten times. This chain uses TRBV27 with TRBJ2-7; 7 bases line up with TRBD1. V lost 5 bases to trimming and J lost 1 base; unmatched junction nucleotides: 5. CDR1 and CDR2 from the germline V gene are MNHEY and SMNVEV (reference sequence). This CDR3 spans 14 amino acids. The CDR3 loop is CASSTRQGSYEQYF. CDR3 nucleotide sequence: TGTGCCAGCAGTACCCGACAGGGATCCTACGAGCAGTACTTC.

This clonotype was detected ten times or more. The rearrangement links TRBV5-1 to TRBJ2-3; D perhaps matches TRBD2 (5 bases). This CDR3 is built from 14 residues. V lost 4 bases to trimming and J lost 1 base, with 10 bases between them. The germline CDR1 and CDR2 sequences are SGHRS and YFSETQ. CDR3 protein: CASSGLAGTDTQYF. The CDR3 nucleotides read TGCGCCAGCAGCGGGCTAGCCGGCACAGATACGCAGTATTTT.

This clonotype was recorded at least ten times. This chain joins TRBV12-3 or TRBV12-4 and TRBJ2-7, with 7 nucleotides matching TRBD1. CDR3 length: 12 residues. V shed 5 bases and J 12 bases; nucleotides not matched to a gene: 10. Here the CDR3 DNA reads TGTGCCAGCAGTGGAGTCACAGGGGCGACGTACTTC. It translates to CASSGVTGATYF.

This clonotype was seen many times. The chain uses TRBV20-1 and TRBJ1-5; a possible D gene is TRBD1 (6 bases). Trimming left V 0 bases short and J 0 bases short, with 12 bases between. CDR3 length: 16 residues. CDR1 is DFQATT and CDR2 is SNEGSKA in the germline V gene (reference sequence). In nucleotides, the CDR3 is TGCAGTGCTAGAGATCGGGACACCTATAGCAATCAGCCCCAGCATTTT. Translation gives CSARDRDTYSNQPQHF.

This clonotype was counted ten times or more. The CDR3 spells CASSPHWNEQFF. The DNA for the CDR3 is TGTGCCAGCAGCCCTCACTGGAATGAGCAGTTCTTC. This chain joins TRBV7-2 and TRBJ2-1; D gene ambiguous. CDR3 size: 12 residues. Germline CDR1 reads SGHTA; CDR2 reads FQGNSA. V gave up 5 bases and J gave up 7 bases, with 9 bases separating them. Complete variable domain (other parts from reference TRBV7-2 and TRBJ2-1): GAGVSQSPSNKVTEKGKDVELRCDPISGHTALYWYRQSLGQGLEFLIYFQGNSAPDKSGLPSDRFSAERTGGSVSTLTIQRTQQEDSAVYLCASSPHWNEQFFGPGTRLTVL.

This clonotype was picked up many times. The V gene is TRBV7-2, the J gene TRBJ2-7, with D perhaps TRBD1 (6 bases). V was clipped by 4 bases and J by 12 bases, with 16 bases between them. This CDR3 is 12 amino acids long. Germline V CDR1 and CDR2: SGHTA, FQGNSA. CDR3 sequence: CASSSTTGSRYF. The CDR3 nucleotides are TGTGCCAGCAGCTCTACTACAGGGTCTCGGTACTTC.